This T cell receptor (beta chain) stems from a study of cytomegalovirus exposure and HLA in healthy donors. The PCR used 60 Vbeta and 13 Jbeta primers. The protocol was immunoSEQ multiplex PCR, while the TCRdb copy is restricted to in-frame clones and leaves out a portion. The top ten hold 1.5% to 2% of the sample, which has fewer than 150,000 clones, around 70% seen once. Study observations and caveats: Most likely, a cluster of highly shared sequence variants arose as a sequencing artifact. The investigators catalogued 150 to 200 TCR beta chains as cytomegalovirus-associated. Some V segments, TRBV6-2 and TRBV6-3 among them, were indistinguishable and were therefore excluded. Later analysis reportedly placed an Asian-associated ancestry cluster below the roughly 690-donor mean in N-insertions.

The CDR3 contains 12 residues. With 10 bases clipped from V and 8 bases from J, the junction kept 3 bases outside the gene matches. Germline V gene data show CDR1 as ENHRY and CDR2 as SYGVKD. This clone appeared a few times. What it binds is not known. The rearrangement links TRBV10-3 to TRBJ1-6, with 9 bases fitting TRBD1. The sequenced sample consisted of PBMCs. This TCR came from a woman aged 25 to 39 in good health and CMV-seronegative. DNA of the CDR3: TGTGCCACCCGACAGGGGGATTCACCCCTCCACTTT. It specifies CATRQGDSPLHF.